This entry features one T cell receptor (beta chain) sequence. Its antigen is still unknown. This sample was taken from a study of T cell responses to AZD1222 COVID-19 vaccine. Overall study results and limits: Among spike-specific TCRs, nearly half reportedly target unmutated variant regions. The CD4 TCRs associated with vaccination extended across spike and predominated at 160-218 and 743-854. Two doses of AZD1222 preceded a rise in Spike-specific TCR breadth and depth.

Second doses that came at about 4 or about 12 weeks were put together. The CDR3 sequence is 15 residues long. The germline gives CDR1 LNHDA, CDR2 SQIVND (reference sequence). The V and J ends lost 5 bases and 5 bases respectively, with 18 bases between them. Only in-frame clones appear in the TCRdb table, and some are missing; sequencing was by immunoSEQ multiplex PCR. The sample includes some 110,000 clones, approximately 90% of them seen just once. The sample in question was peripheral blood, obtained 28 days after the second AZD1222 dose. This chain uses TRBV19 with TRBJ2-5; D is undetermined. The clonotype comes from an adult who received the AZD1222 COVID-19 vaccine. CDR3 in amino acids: CASSAQHYLLETQYF. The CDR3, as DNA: TGTGCCAGTAGTGCCCAACACTACCTGCTGGAGACCCAGTACTTC.